The next 8 T cell receptor beta chains were all read from a single sample in a study of T cells in Graves' hyperthyroidism and ophthalmopathy. TCR beta CDR3 region amplification was performed from RNA transcripts. HTBI primers were used for first-round RT-PCR of the TCR CDR3. TCRdb fed the multiplex PCR reads into MiXCR, producing one record per CDR3 protein. Of approximately 640,000 distinct CDR3 sequences in the sample, 15% to 20% are singletons; the top ten hold roughly a sixth. Sequencing was carried out using blood. Receptor source: a man in his forties or fifties with Graves' hyperthyroidism.

The table lists this clonotype with many counts. The gene calls are TRBV27 and TRBJ1-2; 8 bases are a match to TRBD1. The CDR3 covers 16 residues. Germline V gives CDR1 MNHEY, CDR2 SMNVEV (reference sequence). V was clipped by 4 bases and J by 5 bases; unmatched bases: 12. This CDR3 reads CASSYLPFGQGYGYTF. The CDR3 region has the DNA TGTGCCAGCAGTTACCTCCCCTTCGGACAGGGATATGGCTACACCTTC.

This clonotype was detected a few times. This chain links TRBV2 with TRBJ2-1, with no clear D. Per the germline V gene, CDR1 is SNHLY and CDR2 is FYNNEI. Trimming pared 6 bases from V and 2 bases from J, leaving 14 bases between. This CDR3 region has 15 residues. The CDR3 DNA is TGTGCCAGCAGGTTAGGACGTTGGACCTACAATGAGCAGTTCTTC. Translating gives CASRLGRWTYNEQFF. Together with reference TRBV2 and TRBJ2-1, the CDR3 gives the full variable domain: EPEVTQTPSHQVTQMGQEVILRCVPISNHLYFYWYRQILGQKVEFLVSFYNNEISEKSEIFDDQFSVERPDGSNFTLKIRSTKLEDSAMYFCASRLGRWTYNEQFFGPGTRLTVL.

This clonotype was counted between two and nine times. A much larger clone lies a single base off, so this may be a read error. This chain connects TRBV28 to TRBJ1-1, with TRBD1 matching 7 bases. This CDR3 is 14 amino acids long. Germline V gene data show CDR1 as MDHEN and CDR2 as SYDVKM. CDR3 DNA sequence: TGTGCCTGCAGTTTGGGGACAGCCGGGACTGAAGCTTTCTTT. It is translated as CACSLGTAGTEAFF.

The J gene is TRBJ2-7, the V gene TRBV5-1, with TRBD1 as a possible D gene (5 bases). This CDR3 is built from 15 residues. Germline CDR1 reads SGHRS; CDR2 reads YFSETQ. V lost 0 bases and J 0 bases, leaving 10 bases between the germline ends. CDR3 in DNA: TGCGCCAGCAGCTTGGATACAGGATTCTCCTACGAGCAGTACTTC. Translating gives CASSLDTGFSYEQYF.

This clonotype was counted many times. The CDR3 loop is CASSLGGGGAEQFF. CDR3 DNA: TGTGCCAGCAGCTTAGGGGGAGGGGGGGCTGAGCAGTTCTTC. This chain connects TRBV11-2 to TRBJ2-1, with D perhaps matching TRBD2 (7 bases). V was clipped by 1 base and J by 9 bases, with 13 bases between them. Germline CDR1 reads SGHAT; CDR2 reads FQNNGV. The CDR3 has 14 residues.

Only a few counts were recorded for this clonotype. The V call is TRBV29-1, the J call TRBJ2-5, with D unresolved. Per germline, CDR1 SQVTM and CDR2 ANQGSEA. This CDR3 region has 11 residues. V was trimmed by 0 bases and J by 10 bases, leaving 9 bases between them. CDR3 in DNA: TGCAGCGTTGAAGACACTGTAGTCCAGTACTTC. Its translation is CSVEDTVVQYF.

The table lists this clonotype with many counts. The V gene is TRBV13, the J gene TRBJ2-7; D tentatively reads TRBD1 or TRBD2 (5 bases each). The CDR3 spans 18 residues. V was shortened by 3 bases and J by 4 bases, with 25 bases between the two germline ends. Germline CDR1 reads PRHDT; CDR2 reads FYEKMQ (reference sequence). This CDR3 is CASSLPVNRDGGNYEQYF. The CDR3 DNA follows: TGTGCCAGCAGCTTGCCCGTAAACCGGGACGGTGGGAATTACGAGCAGTACTTC.

The rearrangement links TRBV13 to TRBJ2-3, with 8 positions matching TRBD2. The V gene's germline CDR1 is PRHDT and CDR2 FYEKMQ (reference sequence). The CDR3 totals 18 residues. V gave up 3 bases and J gave up 9 bases; unmatched junction bases: 20. DNA of the CDR3: TGTGCCAGCAGCTTTGAAGTGTACGTAGCGGGGAGCATATTAACGCAGTATTTT. Translated, it gives CASSFEVYVAGSILTQYF. The full variable domain, completed using reference TRBV13 and TRBJ2-3, is AAGVIQSPRHLIKEKRETATLKCYPIPRHDTVYWYQQGPGQDPQFLISFYEKMQSDKGSIPDRFSAQQFSDYHSELNMSSLELGDSALYFCASSFEVYVAGSILTQYFGPGTRLTVL.